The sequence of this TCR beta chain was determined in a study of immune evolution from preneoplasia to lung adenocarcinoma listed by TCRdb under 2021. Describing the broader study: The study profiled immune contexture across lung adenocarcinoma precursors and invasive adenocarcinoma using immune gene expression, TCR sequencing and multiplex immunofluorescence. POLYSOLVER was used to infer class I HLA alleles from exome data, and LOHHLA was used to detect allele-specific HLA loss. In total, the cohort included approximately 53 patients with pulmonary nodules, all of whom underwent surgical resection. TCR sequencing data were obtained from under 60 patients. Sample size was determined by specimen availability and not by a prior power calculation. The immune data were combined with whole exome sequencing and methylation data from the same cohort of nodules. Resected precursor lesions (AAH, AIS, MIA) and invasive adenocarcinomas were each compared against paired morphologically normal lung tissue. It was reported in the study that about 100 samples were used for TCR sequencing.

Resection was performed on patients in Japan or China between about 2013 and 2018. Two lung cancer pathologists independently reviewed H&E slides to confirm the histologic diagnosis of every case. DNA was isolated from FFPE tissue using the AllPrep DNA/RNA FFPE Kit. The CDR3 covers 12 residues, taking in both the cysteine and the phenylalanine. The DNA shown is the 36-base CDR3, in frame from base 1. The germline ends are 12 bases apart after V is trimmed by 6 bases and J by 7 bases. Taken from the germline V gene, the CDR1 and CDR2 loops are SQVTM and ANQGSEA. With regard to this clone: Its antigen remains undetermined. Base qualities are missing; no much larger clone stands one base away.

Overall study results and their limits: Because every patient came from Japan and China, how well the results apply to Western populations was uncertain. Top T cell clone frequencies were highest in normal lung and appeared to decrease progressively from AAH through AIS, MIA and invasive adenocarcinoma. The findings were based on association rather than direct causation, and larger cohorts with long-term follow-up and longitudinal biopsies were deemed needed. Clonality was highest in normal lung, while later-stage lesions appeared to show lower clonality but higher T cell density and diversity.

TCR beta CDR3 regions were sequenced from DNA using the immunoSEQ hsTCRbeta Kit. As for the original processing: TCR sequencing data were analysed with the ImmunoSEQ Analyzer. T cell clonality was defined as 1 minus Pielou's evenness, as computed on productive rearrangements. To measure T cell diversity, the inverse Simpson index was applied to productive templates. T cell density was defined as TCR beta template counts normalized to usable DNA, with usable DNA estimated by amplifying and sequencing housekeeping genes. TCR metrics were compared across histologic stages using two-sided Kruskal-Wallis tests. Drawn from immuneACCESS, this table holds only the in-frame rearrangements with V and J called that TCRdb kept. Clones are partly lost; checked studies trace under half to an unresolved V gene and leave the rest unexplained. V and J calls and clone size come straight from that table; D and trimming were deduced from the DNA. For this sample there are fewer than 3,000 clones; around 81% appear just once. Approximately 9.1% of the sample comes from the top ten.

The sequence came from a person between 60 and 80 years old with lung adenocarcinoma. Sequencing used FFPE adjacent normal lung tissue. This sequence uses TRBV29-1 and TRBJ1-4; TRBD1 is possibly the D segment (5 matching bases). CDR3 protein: CSVGDGVEKLFF. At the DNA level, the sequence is TGCAGCGTGGGGGACGGGGTTGAAAAACTGTTTTTT.